These 21 T cell receptor beta chains were sequenced from one sample in a study of blood T cell repertoires in COVID-19. The assay was immunoSEQ multiplex PCR, and TCRdb's table has in-frame clones only and misses some. The repertoire holds around 230,000 clones, with approximately 80% as singletons. Material: PBMCs or T cells enriched from blood (not recorded which). The receptors come from a man aged 40-49 years who had recovered from COVID-19.

This sequence joins TRBV7-9 and TRBJ2-1, with D possibly matching TRBD2 (5 bases). Germline V lookup: CDR1 SEHNR, CDR2 FQNEAQ (reference sequence). Between the trimmed V and J ends, which lost 1 base and 0 bases, there was a span of 7 bases. This CDR3 spans 15 amino acids. The CDR3 DNA reads as TGTGCCAGCAGCTTAGGTCGGGGCTCCTACAATGAGCAGTTCTTC. Its translation: CASSLGRGSYNEQFF.

This clone was counted a single time. The chain links TRBV9 to TRBJ2-3; 8 bases are a match to TRBD2. Germline V CDR1 and CDR2: SGDLS, YYNGEE. The V and J ends lost 4 bases and 5 bases, in that order; junction bases with no gene match: 12. CDR3 size: 16 residues. CDR3 bases: TGTGCCAGCAGCCCCAGAGGTAGCGGGGTGTTAGATACGCAGTATTTT. Amino acids: CASSPRGSGVLDTQYF.

This clone showed up just a few times. This sequence joins TRBV15 and TRBJ1-5; no definite D call. CDR3 length: 15 residues. Germline CDR1 and CDR2: LNHNV and YYDKDF (reference sequence). Trimming pared 0 bases from V and 0 bases from J, leaving 6 bases between. CDR3 loop: CATSRDISSNQPQHF. CDR3 bases: TGTGCCACCAGCAGAGATATCAGTAGCAATCAGCCCCAGCATTTT.

The chain recombines TRBV5-3 with TRBJ1-2; 9 nucleotides agree with TRBD1. Being an ORF, TRBV5-3 has a function that is uncertain. Unmatched junction bases numbered 3, after V lost 3 bases and J lost 3 bases. The CDR3 consists of 14 residues. CDR3 loop: CARSSRDRDYGYTF. The CDR3, as DNA: TGTGCCAGAAGCTCCCGGGACAGGGACTATGGCTACACCTTC.

This chain joins TRBV27 and TRBJ2-7; 9 bases line up with TRBD2. CDR3 length: 16 residues. V shed 0 bases, J shed 7 bases, and the junction held 10 bases outside the gene matches. The germline V gene encodes CDR1 MNHEY and CDR2 SMNVEV (reference sequence). The CDR3 here is CASSLSVGLAGREQYF. Written as DNA, the CDR3 is TGTGCCAGCAGTTTATCGGTCGGGCTAGCGGGAAGGGAGCAGTACTTC.

The chain links TRBV2 to TRBJ1-6; no firm D call. The germline V and J ends were trimmed by 4 bases and 7 bases, with 11 bases remaining between them. This CDR3 comprises 14 residues. CDR1 is SNHLY, CDR2 FYNNEI, per germline. The CDR3 sequence: CASSVEGGNSPLHF. The DNA for the CDR3 is TGTGCCAGCAGTGTGGAGGGAGGGAATTCACCCCTCCACTTT.

This clone was seen at least ten times. The same CDR3 arises from other DNA sequences in this sample as well. This sequence joins TRBV19 and TRBJ2-5, with 8 bases fitting TRBD1. The germline V gene has CDR1 LNHDA and CDR2 SQIVND (reference sequence). The CDR3 has 12 amino acids. Trimming cost V 5 bases and J 5 bases; bases outside gene matches: 1. The DNA for the CDR3 is TGTGCCAGTAGTCGGGACAGGGAGACCCAGTACTTC. This sequence encodes CASSRDRETQYF.

This clone appeared a single time. The chain couples TRBV7-4 to TRBJ1-2, with D possibly TRBD1 on 5 matching bases. Germline lookup yields CDR1 SGHVT and CDR2 SQSDAQ. The CDR3 runs 17 residues. The germline V and J ends were trimmed by 6 bases and 2 bases, with 22 bases remaining between them. The CDR3 coding sequence is TGTGCCAGCAGTCCGACAGCGAAATTAATCCTGAACTATGGCTACACCTTC. Translated: CASSPTAKLILNYGYTF. The whole variable domain, remainder taken from reference TRBV7-4 and TRBJ1-2, is GAGVSQSPRYKVAKRGRDVALRCDSISGHVTLYWYRQTLGQGSEVLTYSQSDAQRDKSGRPSGRFSAERPERSVSTLKIQRTEQGDSAVYLCASSPTAKLILNYGYTFGSGTRLTVV.

The chain employs TRBV30 and TRBJ1-2, with unresolved D. V shed 3 bases and J shed 0 bases, with 8 bases lying between them. The CDR3 has 13 amino acids. Germline loops: CDR1 GTSNPN, CDR2 SVGIG (reference sequence). The CDR3: CAWSHRANYGYTF. As DNA, the CDR3 is TGTGCCTGGAGCCATCGGGCTAACTATGGCTACACCTTC. Filled out from reference TRBV30 and TRBJ1-2, the complete variable domain reads SQTIHQWPATLVQPVGSPLSLECTVEGTSNPNLYWYRQAAGRGLQLLFYSVGIGQISSEVPQNLSASRPQDRQFILSSKKLLLSDSGFYLCAWSHRANYGYTFGSGTRLTVV.

The J gene is TRBJ1-1, the V gene TRBV10-3; a weak D match, TRBD1 (5 bases). Looked up from germline, CDR1 is ENHRY and CDR2 is SYGVKD. The CDR3 runs to 16 residues. Trimming took off 1 base at V and 5 bases at J, with 17 bases between the two ends. CDR3 DNA: TGTGCCATCAGTGAGTATCCGCGGGGGATTCGGACTGAAGCTTTCTTT. It specifies CAISEYPRGIRTEAFF.

This rearrangement joins TRBV25-1 to TRBJ1-1; perhaps TRBD1 as D (5 bases). There are 15 residues in the CDR3. The germline V gene has CDR1 MGHDK and CDR2 SYGVNS. Deletions cut 4 bases from V and 5 bases from J, with 17 bases between. The chain's CDR3 is CASSAAAGGGTEAFF. CDR3 in DNA: TGTGCCAGCAGTGCCGCCGCGGGGGGGGGAACTGAAGCTTTCTTT.

The chain carries TRBV3-1 (or the pseudogene TRBV3-2) and TRBJ2-6; a weak D match, TRBD1 (6 bases). This CDR3 has 16 amino acids. The V gene's germline CDR1 is LGHDT and CDR2 YNNKEL (reference sequence). Trimming removed 1 base at V and 0 bases at J, with 7 bases between. In nucleotides, the CDR3 is TGTGCCAGCAGCCAAGGGACAGTCTCTGGGGCCAACGTCCTGACTTTC. It translates to CASSQGTVSGANVLTF.

This clone was counted once. The J gene is TRBJ1-2, the V gene TRBV28; the match to TRBD1 covers 7 bases. Germline CDR1 and CDR2: MDHEN and SYDVKM. The CDR3 extends over 14 amino acids. J lost 4 bases, V lost 6 bases, and 8 bases had no gene match. The CDR3 nucleotides are TGTGCCAGCAGCCCAAACGACAGGGTCTATGGCTACACCTTC. This encodes CASSPNDRVYGYTF.

The table lists this clone with a count of one. Distinct nucleotide sequences in the sample also encode this CDR3. The chain joins TRBV5-1 to TRBJ2-7; D may be TRBD2 (6 bases). This CDR3 has 14 residues. Germline CDR1 and CDR2: SGHRS and YFSETQ. V was trimmed by 0 bases and J by 4 bases, leaving 11 bases between them. In DNA, the CDR3 is TGCGCCAGCAGCTTGGGGAGGGGCAGTTACGAGCAGTACTTC. Translating gives CASSLGRGSYEQYF.

This clone has just one count. V is TRBV6-2 or TRBV6-3 and J is TRBJ2-1; TRBD2 agrees at 9 bases. This CDR3 spans 16 amino acids. Looked up from germline, CDR1 is MNHEY and CDR2 is SVGEGT. Trimming at V came to 1 base and at J to 5 bases, leaving 6 bases not matched to a gene. CDR3 residues: CASSYFLAGSHNEQFF. CDR3 nucleotide sequence: TGTGCCAGCAGTTACTTCCTAGCGGGGTCTCACAATGAGCAGTTCTTC.

The rearrangement joins TRBV19 to TRBJ2-1; TRBD2 matches 11 bases. The CDR3 spans 15 residues. Germline V gene data show CDR1 as LNHDA and CDR2 as SQIVND (reference sequence). The J segment lost 2 bases and the V segment lost 4 bases, leaving 1 base of the junction unmatched. In nucleotides, the CDR3 is TGTGCCAGTAGTAATAGCGGGGGGGCCTACAATGAGCAGTTCTTC. Its protein is CASSNSGGAYNEQFF.

A few counts support this clone. J is TRBJ2-1 and V is TRBV3-1 (or the pseudogene TRBV3-2); TRBD2 agrees at 8 bases. After removal of 4 bases from V and 6 bases from J, the junction contained 2 bases not matched to a gene. Germline V gene data show CDR1 as LGHDT and CDR2 as YNNKEL (reference sequence). The CDR3 runs 13 residues. CDR3 sequence: CASSLAGTNEQFF. In DNA form, the CDR3 reads TGTGCCAGCAGCCTAGCGGGAACCAATGAGCAGTTCTTC.

This clone was seen only once. This chain links TRBV7-9 with TRBJ1-4; TRBD1 is a possible D gene (5 bases). The length of the CDR3 is 15 residues. The germline gives CDR1 SEHNR, CDR2 FQNEAQ (reference sequence). The V gene lost 4 bases and the J gene lost 3 bases, with 12 bases spanning the gap. CDR3 loop: CASSYNRLSNEKLFF. The CDR3 bases are TGTGCCAGCAGCTACAACAGGTTGTCTAATGAAAAACTGTTTTTT.

CDR3 bases: TGCGCCAGCAGTCAATCGAAGGAGGGTGAGCCCCAGCATTTT. Protein sequence: CASSQSKEGEPQHF. The chain uses TRBV23-1 and TRBJ1-5, with D uncertain. TRBV23-1 is an open reading frame, and its role is uncertain. The CDR3 is 14 residues long. Deletions cut 0 bases from V and 8 bases from J, with 11 bases between.

J is TRBJ1-2 and V is TRBV7-2; no firm D call. Trimming removed 1 base from V and 4 bases from J, with 7 bases in between. The CDR3 has 13 residues. Germline V CDR1 and CDR2: SGHTA, FQGNSA. The DNA for the CDR3 is TGTGCCAGCAGCTTAGTGGAGGGCTATGGCTACACCTTC. Amino acid sequence: CASSLVEGYGYTF.

This clone has only one observation. The rearrangement uses TRBV7-3 and TRBJ1-6, with D uncertain. The length of the CDR3 is 14 residues. Trimming left V 3 bases short and J 3 bases short, with 6 bases between. Germline assignment: CDR1 SGHTA and CDR2 FQGTGA. DNA for the CDR3: TGTGCCAGCAGCTTGACATTCTATAATTCACCCCTCCACTTT. The encoded protein is CASSLTFYNSPLHF.